This T cell receptor beta chain comes out of a study of blood T cell repertoires in COVID-19. Study context: Samples came from the United States, Italy and Spain, spanning acute and convalescent COVID-19. T cells, B-cell-depleted T cells, or PBMCs supplied cDNA or gDNA.

Enrolled during active infection, Seattle patients were then followed longitudinally. Methods used by the authors: Estimates of nucleated cell counts were drawn from the amplification of reference gene primers. TCRdb keeps only in-frame clones here, not all; method: immunoSEQ multiplex PCR. V, J and clone size are those of that table, while D and trimming were read from the DNA. This sample has 200,000 to 250,000 clones; around 89% occur once, and the top ten carry 2.7%. Sequencing was carried out using peripheral blood. This receptor was obtained from a young man with COVID-19, enrolled during active disease.

In DNA form, the CDR3 reads TGTGCCAGCAGTTACCAGGGGCGCAACACTGAAGCTTTCTTT. Its protein product is CASSYQGRNTEAFF. V and J are TRBV6-5 and TRBJ1-1, with a tentative D call TRBD1 (6 bases). CDR1 is MNHEY, CDR2 SVGAGI, per germline. This CDR3 is 14 amino acids long. V gave up 2 bases and J gave up 2 bases, with 9 bases separating them.